Here is one T cell receptor beta chain with its context. Its target is unknown. Read sequence stops 3 residues before the CDR3 end, and the germline J gene provides the missing end. These data originate in a study of T cell clonality in common variable immunodeficiency. Regarding the study as a whole: Reportedly, TCR beta sequences from common variable immunodeficiency showed fewer deletions and N-nucleotide insertions.

Data came from immunoSEQ multiplex PCR; TCRdb stores just in-frame clones and leaves some out. The sample holds about 52,000 clones, and no clone turns up only once. V dropped 4 bases and J dropped 7 bases, with 5 bases sitting between them. Looked up from germline, CDR1 is KGHSH and CDR2 is LQKENI. CDR3 length: 12 residues. The V call is TRBV18, the J call TRBJ1-6; no firm D call. The sequence derives from a person between 18 and 75 years old in good health. Specimen: peripheral blood mononuclear cells. CDR3 in amino acids: CASSRTNSPLHF. The CDR3 DNA, read in part, is TGTGCCAGCTCACGTACAAATTCACCC.